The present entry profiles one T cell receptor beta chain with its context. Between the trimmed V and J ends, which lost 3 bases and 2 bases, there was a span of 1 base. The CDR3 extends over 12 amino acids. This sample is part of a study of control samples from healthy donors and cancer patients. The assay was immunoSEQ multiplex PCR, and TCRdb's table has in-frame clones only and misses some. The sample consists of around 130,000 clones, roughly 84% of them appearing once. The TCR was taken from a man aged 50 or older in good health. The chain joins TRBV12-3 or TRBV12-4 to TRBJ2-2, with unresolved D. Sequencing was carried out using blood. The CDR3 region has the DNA TGTGCCAGCAGTTTTAACACCGGGGAGCTGTTTTTT. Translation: CASSFNTGELFF.